The 19 T cell receptor beta chains in this list originate from one sample, sequenced in a study of cytomegalovirus exposure and HLA in healthy donors. The PCR used 60 Vbeta and 13 Jbeta primers. This table comes from immunoSEQ multiplex PCR, and its TCRdb copy is limited to in-frame clones, with some not included. The table lists some 51,000 clones. The specimen sequenced was PBMCs. The receptors were sampled from a man aged 45 to 65 in good health and CMV-seropositive.

The genes are TRBV5-1 and TRBJ2-7, with 10 bases fitting TRBD2. The CDR3 consists of 15 residues. V shed 0 bases and J 3 bases; nucleotides not matched to a gene: 3. The germline gives CDR1 SGHRS, CDR2 YFSETQ. The CDR3 loop reads CASSLGSSGSYEQYF. The CDR3 DNA is TGCGCCAGCAGCTTGGGCTCTAGCGGGAGCTACGAGCAGTACTTC. The variable domain in full, completed from reference TRBV5-1 and TRBJ2-7, reads KAGVTQTPRYLIKTRGQQVTLSCSPISGHRSVSWYQQTPGQGLQFLFEYFSETQRNKGNFPGRFSGRQFSNSRSEMNVSTLELGDSALYLCASSLGSSGSYEQYFGPGTRLTVT.

DNA of the CDR3: TGTGCCAGCAGCTTACTCGGAGAGACCCAGTACTTC. This codes for CASSLLGETQYF. The V gene is TRBV7-2, the J gene TRBJ2-5, with D hard to call. The V gene's germline CDR1 is SGHTA and CDR2 FQGNSA. This CDR3 has 12 amino acids. Trimming removed 2 bases from V and 4 bases from J, with 5 bases in between.

The chain joins TRBV5-1 to TRBJ2-5; D is uncertain. The CDR3 runs 14 residues. Deletions cut 4 bases from V and 3 bases from J, with 13 bases between. Germline V gene data show CDR1 as SGHRS and CDR2 as YFSETQ. The CDR3 DNA sequence: TGCGCCAGCAGCCTGGCGCCTAGTAAAGAGACCCAGTACTTC. It yields the protein CASSLAPSKETQYF.

The gene calls are TRBV7-2 and TRBJ1-1; no reliable D call. CDR3 size: 14 residues. CDR1 is SGHTA and CDR2 is FQGNSA in the germline V gene. V dropped 1 base and J dropped 0 bases, with 6 bases sitting between them. The CDR3 nucleotides read TGTGCCAGCAGCTTAGAGCTGATGAACACTGAAGCTTTCTTT. Amino acids: CASSLELMNTEAFF.

The J gene is TRBJ1-1, the V gene TRBV19; D is possibly TRBD1 (6 bases). The CDR3 extends over 17 amino acids. Trimming stripped 4 bases from V and 2 bases from J, with 20 bases between. CDR1 and CDR2 from the germline V gene are LNHDA and SQIVND (reference sequence). Here the CDR3 DNA reads TGTGCCAGTAGTACATTGCGGGGGGGCACCCAAAACACTGAAGCTTTCTTT. Translation: CASSTLRGGTQNTEAFF.

This chain joins TRBV5-1 and TRBJ2-5; 7 bases match TRBD2. CDR3 length: 14 residues. With 2 bases clipped from V and 3 bases from J, the junction kept 4 bases outside the gene matches. Germline-derived CDR1 and CDR2 are SGHRS and YFSETQ. The CDR3 reads CASSLGDYKETQYF. In nucleotides, the CDR3 is TGCGCCAGCAGCTTAGGGGACTATAAAGAGACCCAGTACTTC.

The chain is built from TRBV18 and TRBJ2-5; D perhaps matches TRBD1 (6 bases). Germline CDR1 KGHSH, CDR2 LQKENI. This CDR3 is 16 amino acids long. V lost 4 bases and J 3 bases, leaving 18 bases between the germline ends. CDR3 in amino acids: CASSLDLLGGKETQYF. The CDR3 DNA sequence: TGTGCCAGCTCACTCGACTTACTAGGGGGTAAAGAGACCCAGTACTTC.

The V and J genes are TRBV4-2 and TRBJ2-5; 8 nucleotides align to TRBD1. The end of the DNA fits TRBJ2-7 better, so the J call may be wrong. Germline V gene sequence: CDR1 LGHNA, CDR2 YNFKEQ. CDR3 length: 16 residues. The CDR3 is CASSQAHRGSTYEQYF. The CDR3 nucleotides are TGTGCCAGCAGCCAAGCCCACAGGGGGTCCACCTACGAGCAGTACTTC.

This clone counts as medium-sized by frequency. The chain is built from TRBV28 and TRBJ2-4, with a tentative D call TRBD2 (5 bases). The V gene's germline CDR1 is MDHEN and CDR2 SYDVKM. The CDR3 extends over 18 amino acids. V shed 4 bases and J shed 8 bases, with 27 bases lying between them. The CDR3 coding sequence is TGTGCCAGCAGTTCGGGCCTACTTCCTAGCTTGGTCGGAGACATTCAGTACTTC. Translation gives CASSSGLLPSLVGDIQYF.

This rearrangement joins TRBV25-1 to TRBJ2-7, with D unresolved. The germline V gene has CDR1 MGHDK and CDR2 SYGVNS. The CDR3 has 11 residues. V lost 6 bases and J 3 bases, leaving 6 bases between the germline ends. The chain's CDR3 is CASSDFYEQYF. CDR3 coding DNA: TGTGCCAGCAGCGACTTCTACGAGCAGTACTTC.

This chain connects TRBV6-5 to TRBJ1-4; tentatively, D is TRBD1 (6 bases). The CDR3 loop spans 15 amino acids. The germline gives CDR1 MNHEY, CDR2 SVGAGI. V was clipped by 4 bases and J by 6 bases, with 15 bases between them. The CDR3 DNA sequence: TGTGCCAGCAGTTCGACGGGGGGCCCCCATGAAAAACTGTTTTTT. Its protein product is CASSSTGGPHEKLFF.

The rearrangement uses TRBV5-1 and TRBJ1-2; 11 nucleotides agree with TRBD1. With V trimmed by 5 bases and J by 8 bases, 5 bases remained unmatched. Germline CDR1 SGHRS, CDR2 YFSETQ. The CDR3 is made up of 13 amino acids. The CDR3 loop is CASSSGQGDGYTF. DNA of the CDR3: TGCGCCAGCAGTTCGGGACAGGGGGACGGCTACACCTTC. Combining the CDR3 with reference TRBV5-1 and TRBJ1-2 gives the whole variable domain KAGVTQTPRYLIKTRGQQVTLSCSPISGHRSVSWYQQTPGQGLQFLFEYFSETQRNKGNFPGRFSGRQFSNSRSEMNVSTLELGDSALYLCASSSGQGDGYTFGSGTRLTVV.

The chain combines TRBV2 with TRBJ2-3; 10 nucleotides agree with TRBD2. Germline values: CDR1 SNHLY, CDR2 FYNNEI. Germline trimming cut 7 bases from V and 7 bases from J; bases unmatched to any gene: 8. This CDR3 is 14 amino acids long. In DNA form, the CDR3 reads TGTGCCAGCATTGCTAGCGGGAGTGGCAATACGCAGTATTTT. Translation: CASIASGSGNTQYF.

V and J are TRBV4-3 and TRBJ2-7; 8 bases match TRBD2. V lost 0 bases and J lost 3; bases outside the gene matches: 7. CDR1 and CDR2 from the germline V gene are LGHNA and YSLEER. The CDR3 is 16 residues long. The CDR3 loop is CASSQDRSGGDYEQYF. CDR3 DNA sequence: TGCGCCAGCAGCCAAGATCGGAGCGGGGGAGACTACGAGCAGTACTTC.

This chain connects TRBV30 to TRBJ2-5; 10 nucleotides match TRBD2. The CDR3 has 13 amino acids. The trim removed 1 base at V and 9 bases at J, leaving 5 bases unmatched. In germline, CDR1 is GTSNPN, CDR2 SVGIG (reference sequence). CDR3 DNA sequence: TGTGCCTGGAGTGCAGCGGGGGGGCTGGCCCAGTACTTC. Encoded protein: CAWSAAGGLAQYF.

V gene TRBV29-1 combines with J gene TRBJ2-3; 11 positions match TRBD2. Per the germline V gene, CDR1 is SQVTM and CDR2 is ANQGSEA. The CDR3 loop spans 14 amino acids. J was trimmed by 5 bases and V by 5 bases; bases with no gene match: 6. In DNA, the CDR3 is TGCAGCGTTTCTACTAGCGGGAGTGGAGATACGCAGTATTTT. Amino acids: CSVSTSGSGDTQYF.

In regard to this clone: One end of the junction is discordant with germline, which a read error may explain. This chain uses TRBV5-5 with TRBJ1-2; tentatively, D is TRBD1 (6 bases). The CDR3 is 10 residues long. Germline lookup yields CDR1 SGHKS and CDR2 YYEKEE (reference sequence). CDR3 bases: TGTGCCAGCAGCGTGGAGGACAGAGACTTC. Its protein product is CASSVEDRDF.

The chain has TRBV5-8 and TRBJ1-2, with D possibly matching TRBD1 (5 bases). The CDR3 contains 17 residues. Looked up from germline, CDR1 is SGHTS and CDR2 is YDEGEE. V was pared by 2 bases and J by 2 bases, with 19 bases between. As DNA, the CDR3 is TGTGCCAGCAGCTTTGGGGGGGATTTGGGGCCGAACTATGGCTACACCTTC. Protein product: CASSFGGDLGPNYGYTF.

The chain is built from TRBV2 and TRBJ1-2, with 8 bases aligning to TRBD1. Germline CDR1 and CDR2: SNHLY and FYNNEI. The CDR3 sequence is 15 residues long. With V trimmed by 5 bases and J by 4 bases, 9 bases remained unmatched. CDR3 DNA sequence: TGTGCCAGCAGTCGAGGGCAGGGGGCAATCTATGGCTACACCTTC. It specifies CASSRGQGAIYGYTF.